These 20 T cell receptor beta chains share one sample of origin, sequenced in a study of shared T cell receptors in the human thymus. Data came from immunoSEQ multiplex PCR; TCRdb stores just in-frame clones and leaves some out. The sample lists about 610,000 clones, roughly 90% occurring once. The same sample was also studied in work on human thymus T cells.

Sequenced input: thymocytes. The origin of the receptors is a boy in the first two years of life with a congenital heart defect.

CDR3 in DNA: TGTGCCAGCAGCTTAGGTCGGGGGTCTGGGGCCAACGTCCTGACTTTC. Translation: CASSLGRGSGANVLTF. This sequence joins TRBV7-2 and TRBJ2-6; D is possibly TRBD2 (6 bases). With 1 base removed from V and 1 base from J, the gap between germline ends came to 8 bases. This CDR3 comprises 16 residues. Per germline, CDR1 SGHTA and CDR2 FQGNSA. The variable domain in full, with the rest retrieved from reference TRBV7-2 and TRBJ2-6, is GAGVSQSPSNKVTEKGKDVELRCDPISGHTALYWYRQSLGQGLEFLIYFQGNSAPDKSGLPSDRFSAERTGGSVSTLTIQRTQQEDSAVYLCASSLGRGSGANVLTFGAGSRLTVL.

This clone was observed a few times. The genes are TRBV4-1 and TRBJ1-1, with 8 bases that match TRBD1. Germline CDR1 is MGHRA and CDR2 is YSYEKL. The ends lost 0 bases at V and 5 bases at J; junction bases unmatched: 14. CDR3 size: 18 residues. The CDR3 sequence is CASSQDLGDRSSRTEAFF. DNA of the CDR3: TGCGCCAGCAGCCAAGATCTAGGGGACAGGTCCTCGAGGACTGAAGCTTTCTTT.

This rearrangement joins TRBV7-3 to TRBJ2-2; 8 nucleotides align to TRBD2. V lost 5 bases, J lost 2 bases, and 10 bases stayed unmatched. CDR1 SGHTA and CDR2 FQGTGA come from the germline V gene. This CDR3 has 17 amino acids. CDR3 region: CASSDLAGGPNTGELFF. For the CDR3, the DNA is TGTGCCAGCAGCGACCTGGCGGGAGGACCAAACACCGGGGAGCTGTTTTTT.

The chain links TRBV18 to TRBJ2-1, with 14 bases identical to TRBD2. The CDR3 is made up of 17 amino acids. Germline CDR1 and CDR2: KGHSH and LQKENI. The V segment lost 5 bases and the J segment 3 bases; nucleotides outside the gene matches: 6. CDR3 in amino acids: CASSGGLAGVFYNEQFF. The CDR3 region has the DNA TGTGCCAGCTCAGGGGGACTAGCGGGGGTATTCTACAATGAGCAGTTCTTC.

V and J are TRBV5-1 and TRBJ1-4, with D perhaps matching TRBD1 (6 bases). The V gene's germline CDR1 is SGHRS and CDR2 YFSETQ. Trimming removed 3 bases from V and 2 bases from J, with 17 bases in between. The CDR3 sequence is 17 residues long. The CDR3 protein is CASSSRGTPRTNEKLFF. The CDR3, as DNA: TGCGCCAGCAGCTCGAGGGGGACCCCCCGGACTAATGAAAAACTGTTTTTT.

CDR3 loop: CAWSDRSQGNTEAFF. As DNA, the CDR3 is TGTGCCTGGAGTGATCGGTCACAGGGGAACACTGAAGCTTTCTTT. The chain carries TRBV30 and TRBJ1-1; perhaps TRBD1 as D (6 bases). The V end was cut by 1 base, the J end by 1 base, with 13 bases between. Germline V gene data show CDR1 as GTSNPN and CDR2 as SVGIG (reference sequence). The CDR3 is 15 residues long.

The chain links TRBV9 to TRBJ1-1; the D gene is possibly TRBD1 (5 bases). CDR3 length equals 15 residues. Looked up from germline, CDR1 is SGDLS and CDR2 is YYNGEE. V was trimmed by 3 bases and J by 1 base, leaving 13 bases between them. CDR3 residues: CASSDRWVGNTEAFF. In DNA form, the CDR3 reads TGTGCCAGCAGCGACAGGTGGGTTGGGAACACTGAAGCTTTCTTT. The whole variable domain, filled in from reference TRBV9 and TRBJ1-1, reads DSGVTQTPKHLITATGQRVTLRCSPRSGDLSVYWYQQSLDQGLQFLIQYYNGEERAKGNILERFSAQQFPDLHSELNLSSLELGDSALYFCASSDRWVGNTEAFFGQGTRLTVV.

This clone showed up just a few times. This chain joins TRBV29-1 and TRBJ2-1; TRBD2 matches at 13 bases. In germline, CDR1 is SQVTM, CDR2 ANQGSEA. The CDR3 extends over 15 amino acids. The V and J ends lost 6 bases and 0 bases, in that order; junction bases with no gene match: 2. DNA for the CDR3: TGCAGCGTCTGGACTAGCGGGAGCTCCTACAATGAGCAGTTCTTC. Its protein is CSVWTSGSSYNEQFF.

The V call is TRBV5-1, the J call TRBJ1-2; D is perhaps TRBD1 (6 bases). The germline gives CDR1 SGHRS, CDR2 YFSETQ. The CDR3 covers 13 residues. Trimming stripped 7 bases from V and 5 bases from J, with 15 bases between. This CDR3 reads CASQGGGRYGYTF. CDR3 nucleotides: TGCGCCAGCCAAGGGGGGGGGAGATATGGCTACACCTTC.

The chain carries TRBV19 and TRBJ1-2, with 7 bases identical to TRBD1. V gave up 2 bases and J gave up 9 bases; unmatched junction bases: 6. Germline V CDR1 and CDR2: LNHDA, SQIVND (reference sequence). The CDR3 is 13 residues long. The CDR3 reads CASSIKDRLSYTF. The DNA for the CDR3 is TGTGCCAGTAGTATAAAGGACAGGCTTAGCTACACCTTC.

This clone has just one count. The V call is TRBV4-1, the J call TRBJ2-4, with TRBD2 matching 7 bases. V lost 1 base and J lost 1; bases outside the gene matches: 7. The CDR3 sequence is 17 residues long. Germline assignment: CDR1 MGHRA and CDR2 YSYEKL. CDR3 loop: CASSQGRASGAKNIQYF. The CDR3 DNA follows: TGCGCCAGCAGCCAAGGACGGGCTAGCGGTGCCAAAAACATTCAGTACTTC.

The chain joins TRBV27 to TRBJ1-1; no definite D call. CDR3 length: 15 amino acids. Per germline, CDR1 MNHEY and CDR2 SMNVEV (reference sequence). Trimming left V 3 bases short and J 1 base short, with 12 bases between. The CDR3 region is CASSFKAGRNTEAFF. The CDR3 region has the DNA TGTGCCAGCAGTTTTAAGGCAGGTCGGAACACTGAAGCTTTCTTT.

This chain links TRBV9 with TRBJ2-7; 7 nucleotides match TRBD1. This CDR3 has 16 amino acids. Germline V gene lookup returns CDR1 SGDLS and CDR2 YYNGEE. Germline trimming cut 0 bases from V and 4 bases from J; bases unmatched to any gene: 10. The chain's CDR3 is CASSVGSEQGRYEQYF. DNA for the CDR3: TGTGCCAGCAGCGTAGGCTCTGAACAGGGGAGATACGAGCAGTACTTC.

The rearrangement uses TRBV5-1 and TRBJ2-5, with D possibly TRBD2 on 7 matching bases. The CDR3 runs 15 residues. Germline V gene data show CDR1 as SGHRS and CDR2 as YFSETQ. V lost 4 bases and J 0 bases, leaving 13 bases between the germline ends. The CDR3 is CASSRRGPHQETQYF. DNA of the CDR3: TGCGCCAGCAGCCGGCGGGGGCCGCACCAAGAGACCCAGTACTTC.

The rearrangement uses TRBV7-8 and TRBJ2-1; D perhaps matches TRBD1 (5 bases). V gave up 4 bases and J gave up 1 base, with 20 bases separating them. The length of the CDR3 is 18 residues. Germline-derived CDR1 and CDR2 are SGHVS and FQNEAQ. CDR3 bases: TGTGCCAGCAGCTCCGAGTTGGGGCGCGACCCTTCCTACAATGAGCAGTTCTTC. This encodes CASSSELGRDPSYNEQFF.

V and J are TRBV4-3 and TRBJ2-7, with TRBD2 matching over 7 bases. CDR1 LGHNA and CDR2 YSLEER come from the germline V gene. The CDR3 spans 19 residues. With 0 bases clipped from V and 0 bases from J, the junction kept 14 bases outside the gene matches. The CDR3 sequence is CASSQDSGRVGGSSYEQYF. The CDR3 DNA sequence: TGCGCCAGCAGCCAAGATAGTGGGAGAGTGGGAGGGAGCTCCTACGAGCAGTACTTC.

J is TRBJ2-6 and V is TRBV27; D uncertain. Germline lookup yields CDR1 MNHEY and CDR2 SMNVEV (reference sequence). There are 18 residues in the CDR3. V lost 5 bases and J lost 2, with 19 bases in between. CDR3 DNA: TGTGCCAGCAGTGCCTATGAGGCTCCCTCGACTGGGGCCAACGTCCTGACTTTC. As protein: CASSAYEAPSTGANVLTF.

The rearrangement joins TRBV10-2 to TRBJ2-5; 8 bases match TRBD1. Germline V lookup: CDR1 WSHSY, CDR2 SAAADI. The ends lost 4 bases at V and 5 bases at J; junction bases unmatched: 6. The CDR3 spans 14 residues. In DNA, the CDR3 is TGCGCCAGCAGTGGTGGACAGGGTGGGGAGACCCAGTACTTC. This sequence encodes CASSGGQGGETQYF.

The CDR3 DNA reads as TGCGCCAGCAGCCACGGGACAGAAATTAGGTGGACTAATGAAAAACTGTTTTTT. Amino acid sequence: CASSHGTEIRWTNEKLFF. The V and J genes are TRBV5-1 and TRBJ1-4, with TRBD1 matching over 7 bases. Germline CDR1 and CDR2: SGHRS and YFSETQ. With V trimmed by 4 bases and J by 2 bases, 14 bases remained unmatched. The CDR3 extends over 18 amino acids.

The chain couples TRBV21-1 to TRBJ1-2; the D call TRBD1 from the table was never checked on the DNA. TRBV21-1 is a pseudogene locus. The CDR3 runs to 16 residues. CDR3 in DNA: TGTGCCAGCAGCAAGGAACCGGGACAGCAGGTCTATGGCTACACCTTC. Translating gives CASSKEPGQQVYGYTF.